Reported below is one T cell receptor beta chain. Antigen unknown. The data were obtained in a study of cytomegalovirus exposure and HLA in healthy donors. Study-wide background: Previous work identified some 120 million unique TCR beta sequences from about 179 million T cells.

Study-wide results and limits: Later analysis reportedly placed an Asian-associated ancestry cluster below the roughly 700-donor mean in N-insertions. The investigators catalogued 150 to 200 TCR beta chains as cytomegalovirus-associated.

The study ran its PCR with 60 Vbeta and 13 Jbeta primers. Assay: immunoSEQ multiplex PCR; the TCRdb copy retains only in-frame clones and omits some. Found here are about 150,000 clones, just under 80% of them singletons; the top ten hold 7%. The source material was PBMCs. The sequence came from a woman in her thirties or forties in good health and CMV-seropositive.

CDR3 residues: CASSPGLAGYNEQFF. CDR3 sequence (DNA): TGTGCCAGCAGCCCCGGACTAGCGGGGTACAATGAGCAGTTCTTC. J is TRBJ2-1 and V is TRBV5-5; 12 positions agree with TRBD2. The CDR3 has 15 amino acids. Germline assignment: CDR1 SGHKS and CDR2 YYEKEE (reference sequence). The V segment lost 4 bases and the J segment 4 bases; nucleotides outside the gene matches: 3.